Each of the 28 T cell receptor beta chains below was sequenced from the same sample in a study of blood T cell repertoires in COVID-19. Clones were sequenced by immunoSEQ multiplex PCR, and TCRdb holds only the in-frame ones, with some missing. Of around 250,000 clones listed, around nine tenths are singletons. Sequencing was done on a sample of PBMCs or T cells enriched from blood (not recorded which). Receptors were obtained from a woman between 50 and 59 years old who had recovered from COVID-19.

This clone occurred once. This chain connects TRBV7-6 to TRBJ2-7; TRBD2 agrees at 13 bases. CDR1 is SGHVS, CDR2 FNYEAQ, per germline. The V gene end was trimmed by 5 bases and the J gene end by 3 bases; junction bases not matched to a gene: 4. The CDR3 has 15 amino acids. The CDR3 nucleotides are TGTGCCAGCAGCATCCGACTAGCGGGAGGCTACGAGCAGTACTTC. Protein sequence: CASSIRLAGGYEQYF. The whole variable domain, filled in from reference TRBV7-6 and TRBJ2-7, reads GAGVSQSPRYKVTKRGQDVALRCDPISGHVSLYWYRQALGQGPEFLTYFNYEAQQDKSGLPNDRFSAERPEGSISTLTIQRTEQRDSAMYRCASSIRLAGGYEQYFGPGTRLTVT.

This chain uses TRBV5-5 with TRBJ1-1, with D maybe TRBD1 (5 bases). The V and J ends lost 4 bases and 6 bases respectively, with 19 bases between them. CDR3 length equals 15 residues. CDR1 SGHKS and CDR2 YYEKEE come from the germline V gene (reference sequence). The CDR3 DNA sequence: TGTGCCAGCAGCCCGGGACCTCTTGGAGGGTCTGAAGCTTTCTTT. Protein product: CASSPGPLGGSEAFF. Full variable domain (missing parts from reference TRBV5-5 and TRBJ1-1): DAGVTQSPTHLIKTRGQQVTLRCSPISGHKSVSWYQQVLGQGPQFIFQYYEKEERGRGNFPDRFSARQFPNYSSELNVNALLLGDSALYLCASSPGPLGGSEAFFGQGTRLTVV.

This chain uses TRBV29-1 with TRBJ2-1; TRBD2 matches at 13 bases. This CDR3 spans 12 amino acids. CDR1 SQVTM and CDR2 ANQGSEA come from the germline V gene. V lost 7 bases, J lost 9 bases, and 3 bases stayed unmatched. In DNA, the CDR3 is TGCAGCGCCGGACTAGCGGGAGTTGAGCAGTTCTTC. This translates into CSAGLAGVEQFF.

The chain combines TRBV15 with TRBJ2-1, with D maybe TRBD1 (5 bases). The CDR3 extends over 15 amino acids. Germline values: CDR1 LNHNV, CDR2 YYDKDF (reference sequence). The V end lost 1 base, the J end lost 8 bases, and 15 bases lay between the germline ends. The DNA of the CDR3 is TGTGCCACCAGCAGAGTCTCCCTGACAGTGGATGAGCAGTTCTTC. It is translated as CATSRVSLTVDEQFF.

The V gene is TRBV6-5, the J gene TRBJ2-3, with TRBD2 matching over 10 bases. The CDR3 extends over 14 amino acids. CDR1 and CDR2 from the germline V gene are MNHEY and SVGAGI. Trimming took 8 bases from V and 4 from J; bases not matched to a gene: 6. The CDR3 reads CASRAGGSADTQYF. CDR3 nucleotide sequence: TGTGCCAGCCGAGCGGGAGGGAGCGCAGATACGCAGTATTTT.

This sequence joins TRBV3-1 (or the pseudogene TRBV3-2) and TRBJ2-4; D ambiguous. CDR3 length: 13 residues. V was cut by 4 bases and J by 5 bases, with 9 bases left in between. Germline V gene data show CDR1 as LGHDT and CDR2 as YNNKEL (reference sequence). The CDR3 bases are TGTGCCAGCAGCCTCACGGTTCAAAACATTCAGTACTTC. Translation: CASSLTVQNIQYF.

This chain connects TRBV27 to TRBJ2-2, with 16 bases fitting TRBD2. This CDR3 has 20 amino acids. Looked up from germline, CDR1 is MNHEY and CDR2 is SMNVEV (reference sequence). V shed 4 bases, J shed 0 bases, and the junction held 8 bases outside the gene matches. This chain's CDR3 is CASSYLGLAGGHTNTGELFF. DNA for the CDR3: TGTGCCAGCAGTTACTTGGGACTAGCGGGAGGGCATACGAACACCGGGGAGCTGTTTTTT.

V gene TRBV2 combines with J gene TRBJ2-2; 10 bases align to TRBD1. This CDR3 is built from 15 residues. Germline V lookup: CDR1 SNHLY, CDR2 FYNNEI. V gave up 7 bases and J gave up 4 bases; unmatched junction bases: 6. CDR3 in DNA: TGTGCCAGCACTTCAGGACAGGGGGGCACCGGGGAGCTGTTTTTT. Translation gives CASTSGQGGTGELFF.

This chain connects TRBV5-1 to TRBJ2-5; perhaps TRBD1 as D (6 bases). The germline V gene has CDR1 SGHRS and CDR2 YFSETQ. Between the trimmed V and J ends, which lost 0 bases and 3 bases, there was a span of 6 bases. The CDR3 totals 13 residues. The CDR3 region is CASSLEGEETQYF. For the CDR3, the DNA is TGCGCCAGCAGCTTGGAGGGGGAAGAGACCCAGTACTTC. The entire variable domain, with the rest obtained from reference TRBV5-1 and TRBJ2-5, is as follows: KAGVTQTPRYLIKTRGQQVTLSCSPISGHRSVSWYQQTPGQGLQFLFEYFSETQRNKGNFPGRFSGRQFSNSRSEMNVSTLELGDSALYLCASSLEGEETQYFGPGTRLLVL.

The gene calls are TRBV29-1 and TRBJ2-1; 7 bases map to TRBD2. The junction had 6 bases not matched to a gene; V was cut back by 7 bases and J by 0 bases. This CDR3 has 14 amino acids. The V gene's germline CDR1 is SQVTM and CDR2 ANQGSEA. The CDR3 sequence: CSAHTGGSYNEQFF. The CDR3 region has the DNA TGCAGCGCACACACGGGAGGCTCCTACAATGAGCAGTTCTTC.

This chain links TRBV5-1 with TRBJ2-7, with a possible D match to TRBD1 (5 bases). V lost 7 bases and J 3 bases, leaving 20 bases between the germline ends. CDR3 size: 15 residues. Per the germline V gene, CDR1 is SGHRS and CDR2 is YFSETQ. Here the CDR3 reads CASFPDPDKDYEQYF. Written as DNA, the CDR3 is TGCGCCAGCTTCCCGGATCCGGACAAGGACTACGAGCAGTACTTC.

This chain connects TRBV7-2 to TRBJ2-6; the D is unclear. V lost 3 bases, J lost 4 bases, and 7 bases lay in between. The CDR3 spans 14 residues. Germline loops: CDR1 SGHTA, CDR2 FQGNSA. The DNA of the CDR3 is TGTGCCAGCAGCTTCGAAGCGGGGGCCAACGTCCTGACTTTC. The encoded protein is CASSFEAGANVLTF.

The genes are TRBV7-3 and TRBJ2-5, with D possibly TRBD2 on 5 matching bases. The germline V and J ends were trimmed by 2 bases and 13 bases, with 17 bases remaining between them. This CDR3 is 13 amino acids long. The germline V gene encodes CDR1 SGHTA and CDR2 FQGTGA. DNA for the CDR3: TGTGCCAGCAGCTTAGGCCCACTAGAGCCGCCGTACTTC. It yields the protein CASSLGPLEPPYF.

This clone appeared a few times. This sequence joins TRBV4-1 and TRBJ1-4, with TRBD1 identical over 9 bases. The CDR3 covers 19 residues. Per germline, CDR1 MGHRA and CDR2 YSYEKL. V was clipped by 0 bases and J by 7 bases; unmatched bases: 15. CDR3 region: CASSQDLGMVGTGSEKLFF. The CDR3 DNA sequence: TGCGCCAGCAGCCAAGATCTTGGTATGGTGGGGACAGGGAGTGAAAAACTGTTTTTT.

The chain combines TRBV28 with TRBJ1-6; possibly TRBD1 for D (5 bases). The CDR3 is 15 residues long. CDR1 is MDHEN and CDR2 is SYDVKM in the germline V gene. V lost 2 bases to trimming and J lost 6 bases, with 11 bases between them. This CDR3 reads CASSLPAGINSPLHF. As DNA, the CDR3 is TGTGCCAGCAGTTTACCCGCAGGGATTAATTCACCCCTCCACTTT.

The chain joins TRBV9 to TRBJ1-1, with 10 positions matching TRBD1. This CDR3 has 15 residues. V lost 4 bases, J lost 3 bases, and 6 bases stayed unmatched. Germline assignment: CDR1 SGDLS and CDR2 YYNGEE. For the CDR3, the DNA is TGTGCCAGCAGCCCCTGGACAGGGGGAGACACTGAAGCTTTCTTT. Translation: CASSPWTGGDTEAFF.

The CDR3 sequence: CASSQGQIYGNTIYF. Here the CDR3 DNA reads TGTGCCAGCAGCCAAGGGCAGATTTATGGAAACACCATATATTTT. This rearrangement joins TRBV3-1 (or the pseudogene TRBV3-2) to TRBJ1-3; no clear D. The V end lost 1 base, the J end lost 3 bases, and 10 bases lay between the germline ends. CDR1 LGHDT and CDR2 YNNKEL come from the germline V gene (reference sequence). This CDR3 contains 15 residues.

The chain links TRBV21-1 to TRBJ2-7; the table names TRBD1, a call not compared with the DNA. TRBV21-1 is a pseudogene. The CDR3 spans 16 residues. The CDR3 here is CASRTSSSLRYDEQYF. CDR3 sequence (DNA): TGTGCCAGCAGAACATCCTCTTCCCTTCGATACGACGAGCAGTACTTC.

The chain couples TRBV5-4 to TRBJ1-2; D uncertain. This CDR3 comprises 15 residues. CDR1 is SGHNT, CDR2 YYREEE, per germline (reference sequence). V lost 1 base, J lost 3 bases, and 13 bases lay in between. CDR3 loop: CASSLKEGADYGYTF. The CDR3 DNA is TGTGCCAGCAGCTTGAAGGAGGGCGCGGACTATGGCTACACCTTC.

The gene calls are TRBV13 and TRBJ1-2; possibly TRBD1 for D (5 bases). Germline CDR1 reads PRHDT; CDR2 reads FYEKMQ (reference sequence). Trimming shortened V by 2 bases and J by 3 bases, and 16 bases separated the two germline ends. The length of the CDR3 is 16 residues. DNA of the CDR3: TGTGCCAGCAGCTTAACGACCACGACAGATGACTATGGCTACACCTTC. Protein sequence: CASSLTTTTDDYGYTF.

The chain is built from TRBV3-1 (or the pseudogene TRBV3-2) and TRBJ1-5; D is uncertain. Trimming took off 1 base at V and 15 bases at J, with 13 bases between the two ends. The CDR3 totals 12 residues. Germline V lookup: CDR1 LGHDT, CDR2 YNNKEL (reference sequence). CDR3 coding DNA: TGTGCCAGCAGCCAAGCCGGGTCAGTAGTGCATTTT. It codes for CASSQAGSVVHF.

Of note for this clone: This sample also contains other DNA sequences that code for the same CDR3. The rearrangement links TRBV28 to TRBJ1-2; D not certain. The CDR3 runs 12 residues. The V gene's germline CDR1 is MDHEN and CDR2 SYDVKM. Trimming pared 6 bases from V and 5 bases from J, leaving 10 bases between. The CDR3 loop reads CASSARGYGYTF. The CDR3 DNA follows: TGTGCCAGCAGCGCCAGAGGGTATGGCTACACCTTC.

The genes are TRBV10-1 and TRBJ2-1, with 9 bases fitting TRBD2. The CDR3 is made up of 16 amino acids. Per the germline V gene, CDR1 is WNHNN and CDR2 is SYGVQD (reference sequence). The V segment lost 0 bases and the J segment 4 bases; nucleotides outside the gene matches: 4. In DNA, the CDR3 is TGCGCCAGCAGTGAGTCGATGACTAGCGGATACAATGAGCAGTTCTTC. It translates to CASSESMTSGYNEQFF.

CDR3 region: CAWSPQGNTIYF. CDR3 DNA sequence: TGTGCCTGGAGCCCACAAGGAAACACCATATATTTT. The gene calls are TRBV30 and TRBJ1-3; no firm D call. The germline gives CDR1 GTSNPN, CDR2 SVGIG (reference sequence). The CDR3 is 12 residues long. V was clipped by 3 bases and J by 4 bases, with 7 bases between them.

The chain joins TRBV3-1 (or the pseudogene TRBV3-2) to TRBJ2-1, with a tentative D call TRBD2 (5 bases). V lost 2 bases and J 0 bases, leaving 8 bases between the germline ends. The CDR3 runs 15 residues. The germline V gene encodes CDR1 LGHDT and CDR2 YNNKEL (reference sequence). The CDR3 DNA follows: TGTGCCAGCAGCCAACTAGCTCGCTCCTACAATGAGCAGTTCTTC. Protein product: CASSQLARSYNEQFF.

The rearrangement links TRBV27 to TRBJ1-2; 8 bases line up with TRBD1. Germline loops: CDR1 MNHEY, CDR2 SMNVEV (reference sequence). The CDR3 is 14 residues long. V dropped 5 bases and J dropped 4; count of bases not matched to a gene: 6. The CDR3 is CASSPHDRGYGYTF. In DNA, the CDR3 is TGTGCCAGCAGTCCCCATGACAGGGGCTATGGCTACACCTTC.

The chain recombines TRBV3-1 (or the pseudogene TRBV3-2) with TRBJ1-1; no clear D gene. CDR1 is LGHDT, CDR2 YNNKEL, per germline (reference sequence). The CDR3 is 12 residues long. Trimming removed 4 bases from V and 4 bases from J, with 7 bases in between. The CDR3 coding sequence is TGTGCCAGCAGCCCCAATCCCACTGAAGCTTTCTTT. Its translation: CASSPNPTEAFF.

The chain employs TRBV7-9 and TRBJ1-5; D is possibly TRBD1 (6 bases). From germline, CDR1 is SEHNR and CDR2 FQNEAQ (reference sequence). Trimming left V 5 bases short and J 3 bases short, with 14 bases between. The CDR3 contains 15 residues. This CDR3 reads CASSPGAGVNQPQHF. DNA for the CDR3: TGTGCCAGCAGCCCCGGGGCAGGGGTCAATCAGCCCCAGCATTTT.